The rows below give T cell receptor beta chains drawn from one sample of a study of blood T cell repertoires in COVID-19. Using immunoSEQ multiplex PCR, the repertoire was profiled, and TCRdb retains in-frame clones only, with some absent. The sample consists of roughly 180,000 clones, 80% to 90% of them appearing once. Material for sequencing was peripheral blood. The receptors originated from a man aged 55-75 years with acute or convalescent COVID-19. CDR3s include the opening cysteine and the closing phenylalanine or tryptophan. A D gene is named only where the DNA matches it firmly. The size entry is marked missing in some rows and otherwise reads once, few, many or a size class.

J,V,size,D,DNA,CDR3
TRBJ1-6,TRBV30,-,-,TGTGCCTGGAGCGAGAGCCACCCCCCCCTCCACTTT,CAWSESHPPLHF
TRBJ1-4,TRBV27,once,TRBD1,TGTGCCAGCAGTACCCGGGACAGGGCTAATGAAAAACTGTTTTTT,CASSTRDRANEKLFF
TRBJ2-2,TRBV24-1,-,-,TGTGCCACCAGTGACCGGGGGGCCCGGGGGACACCCGGGGAGCTGTTTTTT,CATSDRGARGTPGELFF
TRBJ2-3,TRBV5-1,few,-,TGCGCCAGCAGGGAGGGGCTAGGGGGCACAGATACGCAGTATTTT,CASREGLGGTDTQYF
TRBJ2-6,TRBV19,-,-,TGTGCCAGTACCAGGTACTCTGGGGCCAACGTCCTGACTTTC,CASTRYSGANVLTF
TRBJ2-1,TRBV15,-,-,TGTGCCACCAGCAGTGGCCGGGGGTACAATGAGCAGTTCTTC,CATSSGRGYNEQFF
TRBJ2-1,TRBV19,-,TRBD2,TGTGCCAGTATTCTAGCGGGAGGCCCCTCCTACAATGAGCAGTTCTTC,CASILAGGPSYNEQFF
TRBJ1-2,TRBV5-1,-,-,TGCGCCAGCAGCTTTATTGCAGGGGCGGGCTATGGCTACACCTTC,CASSFIAGAGYGYTF
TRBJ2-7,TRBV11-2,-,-,TGTGCCAGCAGCTTGGGGCGTAGTGGGTCTCTCGAGCAGTACTTC,CASSLGRSGSLEQYF
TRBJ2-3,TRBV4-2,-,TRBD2,TGTGCCAGCAGCCACGCCTCTAGCGGGAAAACAGATACGCAGTATTTT,CASSHASSGKTDTQYF
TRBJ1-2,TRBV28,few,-,TGTGCCAGCAGTCCAACAGGGTTCCGGGGCTACACCTTC,CASSPTGFRGYTF